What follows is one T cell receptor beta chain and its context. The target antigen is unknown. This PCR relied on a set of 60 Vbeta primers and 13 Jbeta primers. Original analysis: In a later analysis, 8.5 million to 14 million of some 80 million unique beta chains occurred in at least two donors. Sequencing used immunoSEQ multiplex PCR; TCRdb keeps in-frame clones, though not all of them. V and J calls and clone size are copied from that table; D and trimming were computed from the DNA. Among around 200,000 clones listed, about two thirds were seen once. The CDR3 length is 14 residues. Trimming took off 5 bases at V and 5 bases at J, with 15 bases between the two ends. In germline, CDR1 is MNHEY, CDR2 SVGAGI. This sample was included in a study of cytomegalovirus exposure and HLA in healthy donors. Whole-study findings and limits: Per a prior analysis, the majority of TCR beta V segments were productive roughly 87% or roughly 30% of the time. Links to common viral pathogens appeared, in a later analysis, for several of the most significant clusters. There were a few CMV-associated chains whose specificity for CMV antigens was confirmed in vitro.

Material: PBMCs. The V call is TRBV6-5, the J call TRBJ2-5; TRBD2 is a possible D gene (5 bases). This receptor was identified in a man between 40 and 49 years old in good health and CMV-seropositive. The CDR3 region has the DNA TGTGCCAGCAGTGCCACTAGGTTAAGCGAGACCCAGTACTTC. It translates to CASSATRLSETQYF.